This record covers a single TCR beta chain. Its antigen is unknown. There are no base qualities to consult, and no much larger clone falls within one base. The sample comes from a study of shared clonotypes between healthy human individuals (dated by TCRdb to 2020 to 2021). In terms of the full investigation: Two women and three men aged 18 to 49 years were included in the cohort. For each donor, three plates each were used for CD4 naive and CD4 memory, two plates were used for CD8 naive, and one plate was used for CD8 memory. To estimate repertoire size and how much clonotypes are shared between individuals, the study performed deep sequencing of blood TCR repertoires from five healthy adults. Libraries were prepared and TCR repertoires were sequenced by different laboratories using diverse techniques, in order to increase sequencing depth and limit assay-specific biases. Leukapheresis yielded between about 0.94 and 8.9 billion PBMCs per donor. Broader findings and caveats from the paper: Compared with non-shared clonotypes, clonotypes shared by all four sorted-subset donors had higher generation probabilities. Larger estimated clonotype richness was generally found for naive subsets than for memory subsets. Sampling was limited to blood, and TCR repertoires in tissue likely differ from TCR repertoires in blood. Incomplete sequencing was indicated by rarefaction of sorted-subset datasets, despite the large sequencing depth. The small number of donors limited the genetic and exposure-history diversity represented. Pairwise subsampling indicated that sequencing depth was expected to affect the degree of clonotype sharing among donors. Sharing across a few donors was observed for around 5% of naive CD4, over 3% of naive CD8, 2.3% of memory CD4, and roughly 0.4% of memory CD8 clonotypes.

CDR3 length: 15 amino acids, cysteine to phenylalanine. Only the CDR3 portion is preserved as DNA: 45 bases, with reading frame beginning at the first base. In the germline V gene, CDR1 corresponds to SGHRS and CDR2 to YFSETQ. Between the V and J ends, shortened by 4 bases and 4 bases respectively, the junction contains 15 bases. Donors were healthy HIV-negative adults with no recently reported acute infections or vaccinations. Only Caucasian adults living in Nashville, Tennessee, USA were represented among the donors. CD4+ T cells were enriched by magnetic negative selection; naive cells were then positively selected on CD45RA, and the negative fraction formed the memory subset. Blood was collected by leukapheresis, and PBMCs were isolated by Ficoll-Histopaque density gradient centrifugation and then cryopreserved in liquid nitrogen vapor phase. Analytical flow cytometry was used to check the purity and quantity of each magnetically sorted T cell population. Genomic DNA was isolated from each sorted fraction and quantified by UV absorbance on a Nanodrop 2000c.

Using the deep immunoSEQ assay, TCR CDR3 regions were amplified from genomic DNA by multiplex PCR. Genomic DNA extracted from each cell subset was distributed evenly over all wells of several immunoSEQ 96-well plates, and each plate served as one replicate. For sorted subsets, about 200 ng genomic DNA, equal to about 30,000 T cell genomes, was loaded into each replicate PCR. Purified libraries were measured with a Qubit 3.0 fluorometer, size-checked on a Bioanalyzer 2100, and measured again with the KAPA Library Quantification kit. Every immunoSEQ 96-well plate was sequenced on a dedicated single-read 150-cycle Illumina NextSeq 550 flow cell. In the source study's methods: Because the immunoSEQ output held only junctional sequences and lacked quality scores, the filtering could not match the filtering applied to full-length reads. Sequences were annotated with PyIR, a Python wrapper for IgBLAST v1.9, and V/J genes and CDR3 were assigned using IMGT germline references. Any read was removed if the V/J assignment was weak (E-value above 1e-6), the CDR3 was missing, or the read contained stop codons, out-of-frame junctions, or ambiguous translated residues. V3J clonotypes were defined as sequences sharing an identical inferred V gene, J gene, and CDR3 amino acid sequence. The percentage overlap between two repertoires was calculated by dividing the number of shared unique clonotypes by the size of the smaller repertoire. Richness of each repertoire was evaluated using RTK rarefaction, the Chao1 estimator, and Recon v2.1 estimates of unobserved clonotypes. Generation probabilities were computed with OLGA for all TCRbeta clonotypes obtained by the gDNA method from a few donors. TCRdb holds this immuneACCESS table with in-frame rearrangements only. Some clones are missing; in checked studies, unresolved V genes explain under half, and the rest has no known cause. The V and J calls and clone size come from that table; D and trimming were worked out from the DNA. The sample yields some 360,000 clones; around 70% were counted once. Roughly a tenth of the sample rests with the top ten.

This clonotype was sampled from a man aged 25-45 years in good health. Sequencing was done on a sample of memory CD4+ T cells sorted from blood. The sample's cell subset or site, from its label and the paper: CD45RA-negative fraction. This chain joins TRBV5-1 to TRBJ2-1; the D gene is not confidently resolved. The sequence in DNA is TGCGCCAGCAGCAGAGAGACTCTTACATACAATGAGCAGTTCTTC. Its product reads: CASSRETLTYNEQFF. The variable domain in full, with residues beyond the CDR3 obtained from the reference TRBV5-1 and TRBJ2-1 genes, is KAGVTQTPRYLIKTRGQQVTLSCSPISGHRSVSWYQQTPGQGLQFLFEYFSETQRNKGNFPGRFSGRQFSNSRSEMNVSTLELGDSALYLCASSRETLTYNEQFFGPGTRLTVL.